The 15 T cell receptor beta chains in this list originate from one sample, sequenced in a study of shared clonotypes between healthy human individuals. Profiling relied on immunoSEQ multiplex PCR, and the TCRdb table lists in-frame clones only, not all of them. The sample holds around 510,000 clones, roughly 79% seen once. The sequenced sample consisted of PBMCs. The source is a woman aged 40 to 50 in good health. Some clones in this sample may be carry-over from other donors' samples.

The CDR3 region has the DNA TGTGCCAGCAGCTTACGGGCAGGCGAGCAGTACTTC. As protein: CASSLRAGEQYF. The chain carries TRBV7-8 and TRBJ2-7; D gene uncertain. The CDR3 spans 12 residues. The V gene lost 2 bases and the J gene lost 6 bases, with 8 bases spanning the gap. The germline V gene has CDR1 SGHVS and CDR2 FQNEAQ.

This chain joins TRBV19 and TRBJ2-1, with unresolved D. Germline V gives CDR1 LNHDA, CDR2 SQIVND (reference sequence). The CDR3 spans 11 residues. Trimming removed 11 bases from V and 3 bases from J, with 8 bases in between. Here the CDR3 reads CASGVYNEQFF. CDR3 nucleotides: TGTGCCTCTGGGGTCTACAATGAGCAGTTCTTC. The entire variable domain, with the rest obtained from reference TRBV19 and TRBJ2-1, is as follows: DGGITQSPKYLFRKEGQNVTLSCEQNLNHDAMYWYRQDPGQGLRLIYYSQIVNDFQKGDIAEGYSVSREKKESFPLTVTSAQKNPTAFYLCASGVYNEQFFGPGTRLTVL.

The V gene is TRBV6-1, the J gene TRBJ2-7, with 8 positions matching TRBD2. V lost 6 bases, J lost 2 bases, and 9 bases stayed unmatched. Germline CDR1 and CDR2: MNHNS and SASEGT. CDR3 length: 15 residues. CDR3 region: CASSTWTSTTYEQYF. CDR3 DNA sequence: TGTGCCAGCAGCACCTGGACTAGCACCACCTACGAGCAGTACTTC.

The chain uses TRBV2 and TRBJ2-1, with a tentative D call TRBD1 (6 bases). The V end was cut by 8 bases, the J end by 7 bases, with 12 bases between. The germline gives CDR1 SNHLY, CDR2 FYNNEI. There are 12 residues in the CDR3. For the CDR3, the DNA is TGTGCCAGCCAGGGACAAAAAAATGAGCAGTTCTTC. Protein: CASQGQKNEQFF.

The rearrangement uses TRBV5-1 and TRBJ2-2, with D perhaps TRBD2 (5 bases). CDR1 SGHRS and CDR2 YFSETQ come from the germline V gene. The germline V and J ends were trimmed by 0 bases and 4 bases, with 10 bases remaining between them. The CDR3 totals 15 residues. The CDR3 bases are TGCGCCAGCAGCTTGGGGGAGATGGGCACCGGGGAGCTGTTTTTT. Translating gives CASSLGEMGTGELFF.

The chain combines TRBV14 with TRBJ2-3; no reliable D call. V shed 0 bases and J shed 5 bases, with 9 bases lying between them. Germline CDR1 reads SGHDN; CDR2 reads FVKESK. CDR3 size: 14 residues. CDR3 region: CASSQEWSRDTQYF. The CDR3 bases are TGTGCCAGCAGCCAAGAATGGTCCCGAGATACGCAGTATTTT. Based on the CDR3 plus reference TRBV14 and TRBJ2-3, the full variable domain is EAGVTQFPSHSVIEKGQTVTLRCDPISGHDNLYWYRRVMGKEIKFLLHFVKESKQDESGMPNNRFLAERTGGTYSTLKVQPAELEDSGVYFCASSQEWSRDTQYFGPGTRLTVL.

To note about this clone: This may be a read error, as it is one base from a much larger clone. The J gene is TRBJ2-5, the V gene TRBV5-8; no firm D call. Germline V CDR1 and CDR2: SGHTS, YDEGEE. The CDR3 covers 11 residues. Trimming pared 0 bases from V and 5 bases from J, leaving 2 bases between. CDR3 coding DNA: TGTGCCAGCAGCTTGGTGGAGACCCAGTACTTC. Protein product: CASSLVETQYF.

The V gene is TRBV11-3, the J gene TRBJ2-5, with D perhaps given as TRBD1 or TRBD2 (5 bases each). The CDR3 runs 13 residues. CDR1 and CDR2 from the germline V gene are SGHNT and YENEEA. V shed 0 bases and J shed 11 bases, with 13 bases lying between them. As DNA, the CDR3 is TGTGCCAGCAGCTTAGATAGGGACCAACCTCAGTACTTC. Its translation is CASSLDRDQPQYF.

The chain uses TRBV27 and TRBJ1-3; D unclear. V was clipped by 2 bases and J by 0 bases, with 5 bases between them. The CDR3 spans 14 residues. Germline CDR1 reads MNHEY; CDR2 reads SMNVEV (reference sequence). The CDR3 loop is CASSLQPSGNTIYF. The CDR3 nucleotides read TGTGCCAGCAGTTTACAGCCCTCTGGAAACACCATATATTTT.

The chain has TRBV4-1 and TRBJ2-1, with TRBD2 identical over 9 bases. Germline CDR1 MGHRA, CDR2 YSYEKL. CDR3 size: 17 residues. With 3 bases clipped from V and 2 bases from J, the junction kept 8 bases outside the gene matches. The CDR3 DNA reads TGCGCCAGCAGCCATTGGGGCGGGAGGGCCGCCTACAATGAGCAGTTCTTC. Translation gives CASSHWGGRAAYNEQFF.

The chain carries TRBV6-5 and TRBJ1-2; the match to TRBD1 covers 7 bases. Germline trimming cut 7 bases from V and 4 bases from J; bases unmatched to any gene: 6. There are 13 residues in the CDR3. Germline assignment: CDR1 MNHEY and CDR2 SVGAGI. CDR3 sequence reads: CASTRQGTYGYTF. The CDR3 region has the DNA TGTGCCAGCACCCGACAGGGAACCTATGGCTACACCTTC.

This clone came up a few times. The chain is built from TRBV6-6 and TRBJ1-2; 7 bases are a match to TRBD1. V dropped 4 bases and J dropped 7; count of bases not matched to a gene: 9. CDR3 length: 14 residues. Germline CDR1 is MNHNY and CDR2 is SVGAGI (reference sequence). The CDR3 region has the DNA TGTGCCAGCAGTTCCACCCGGGACAGCGGTGGCTACACCTTC. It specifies CASSSTRDSGGYTF.

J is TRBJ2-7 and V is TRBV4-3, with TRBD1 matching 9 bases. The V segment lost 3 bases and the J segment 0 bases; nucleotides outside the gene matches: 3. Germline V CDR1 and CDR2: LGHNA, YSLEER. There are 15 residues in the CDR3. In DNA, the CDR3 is TGCGCCAGCAGCCAGATGGGACAGGGCTCCTACGAGCAGTACTTC. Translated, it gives CASSQMGQGSYEQYF.

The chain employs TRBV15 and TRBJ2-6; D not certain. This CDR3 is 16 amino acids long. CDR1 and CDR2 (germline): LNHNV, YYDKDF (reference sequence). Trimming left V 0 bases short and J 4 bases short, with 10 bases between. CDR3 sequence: CATSRDLGFGANVLTF. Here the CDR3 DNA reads TGTGCCACCAGCAGAGATTTGGGATTCGGGGCCAACGTCCTGACTTTC.

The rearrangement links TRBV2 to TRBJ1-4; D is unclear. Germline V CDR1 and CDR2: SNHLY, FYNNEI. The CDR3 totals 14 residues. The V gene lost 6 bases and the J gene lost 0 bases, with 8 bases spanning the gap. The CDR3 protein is CASSQLATNEKLFF. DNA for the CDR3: TGTGCCAGCAGCCAGCTTGCAACTAATGAAAAACTGTTTTTT.